Each of the 10 T cell receptor beta chains below was sequenced from the same sample in a study of molecular identifiers for immune sequencing clone quantification. TCRdb re-called the PCR reads through MiXCR, storing one row per CDR3 protein. This sample has about 640,000 distinct CDR3 sequences; around 20% occur once, and the top ten carry under 0.95%. The sample consisted of naive CD8+ T cells from blood, with Jurkat cell RNA spiked in. Subset denoted: FACS-sorted CD8+CD4-CCR7+CD45RA+ naive T cells. Source of these receptors: a human donor in good health. Some libraries in this study had Jurkat cell RNA spiked in.

A remark on this clonotype: A clone one base away is much larger, so this may be a read error. The CDR3 does not end in the conserved phenylalanine or tryptophan, so this is likely a read error. The genes are TRBV27 and TRBJ2-4; TRBD1 might be the D (6 bases). V lost 2 bases to trimming and J lost 5 bases, with 10 bases between them. The CDR3 is 14 amino acids. CDR1 is MNHEY, CDR2 SMNVEV, per germline (reference sequence). DNA for the CDR3: TGTGCCAGCAGTTTACAGGGACACGAAAACATTCAGTACCTC. This encodes CASSLQGHENIQYL.

With regard to this clonotype: This may arise from a read error, as a much more abundant clone is one base away. The J gene is TRBJ2-6, the V gene TRBV12-3 or TRBV12-4, with D perhaps matching TRBD1 (5 bases). The CDR3 is 20 amino acids. CDR3 DNA: TGTACCAGCAGTTTAGATTTTACAGGTCCCCGGATCTCTGGGGCCAACGTCCTGACTTTC. It is translated as CTSSLDFTGPRISGANVLTF.

This clonotype was recorded at least ten times. CDR3 bases: TGTGCCAGTACCCCGGGGCCCCTATCCTACAATGAGCAGTTCTTC. Translating gives CASTPGPLSYNEQFF. V and J are TRBV19 and TRBJ2-1; D may correspond to TRBD1 or TRBD2 (5 bases each). Germline V gives CDR1 LNHDA, CDR2 SQIVND (reference sequence). The CDR3 is 15 residues long. V lost 7 bases and J 1 base, leaving 14 bases between the germline ends.

This clonotype was seen many times. The J gene is TRBJ2-2, the V gene TRBV15, with D unclear. CDR1 is LNHNV, CDR2 YYDKDF, per germline (reference sequence). V lost 1 base and J 2 bases, leaving 8 bases between the germline ends. CDR3 size: 15 residues. The CDR3 sequence: CATSRAQKNTGELFF. CDR3 nucleotide sequence: TGTGCCACCAGCAGAGCCCAAAAAAACACCGGGGAGCTGTTTTTT.

V gene TRBV9 combines with J gene TRBJ2-3; 10 bases line up with TRBD1. The CDR3 contains 15 residues. CDR1 is SGDLS, CDR2 YYNGEE, per germline. Germline trimming cut 4 bases from V and 4 bases from J; bases unmatched to any gene: 6. CDR3 coding DNA: TGTGCCAGCAGCCGGACAGGGGGAATTGCAGATACGCAGTATTTT. Protein product: CASSRTGGIADTQYF.

This clonotype was seen more than once but under ten times. This chain links TRBV27 with TRBJ2-7; D is unclear. Germline V lookup: CDR1 MNHEY, CDR2 SMNVEV (reference sequence). The CDR3 has 13 residues. Between the trimmed V and J ends, which lost 6 bases and 6 bases, there was a span of 15 bases. The CDR3 DNA reads TGTGCCAGCAGGGAACTCGGTTTACGCGAGCAGTACTTC. This encodes CASRELGLREQYF.

This clonotype was detected many times. This chain joins TRBV24-1 and TRBJ2-3; 8 nucleotides match TRBD1. V gave up 2 bases and J gave up 2 bases; unmatched junction bases: 14. The CDR3 length is 19 residues. CDR1 KGHDR and CDR2 SFDVKD come from the germline V gene. This CDR3 is CATSDSPGGTPFFTDTQYF. The CDR3 DNA sequence: TGTGCCACCAGTGATTCACCAGGGGGCACCCCCTTTTTCACAGATACGCAGTATTTT.

In this sample, this clonotype turned up many times. V usage is TRBV6-5 and J usage is TRBJ1-1; 10 bases are shared with TRBD1. Trimming at V came to 4 bases and at J to 10 bases, leaving 21 bases not matched to a gene. The V gene's germline CDR1 is MNHEY and CDR2 SVGAGI. This CDR3 spans 18 amino acids. The CDR3 is CASSFAPDRGLVNGRAFF. Written as DNA, the CDR3 is TGTGCCAGCAGTTTTGCCCCCGACAGGGGGCTCGTGAATGGAAGAGCTTTCTTT.

A note on this clonotype: A clone one base away is much larger, so this may be a read error. CDR3 region: CASSSADKNTEALF. The CDR3 DNA follows: TGTGCCAGCAGTTCCGCGGACAAAAACACTGAAGCTCTCTTT. J is TRBJ1-1 and V is TRBV28, with D possibly being TRBD1 (5 bases). The CDR3 consists of 14 residues. The V gene's germline CDR1 is MDHEN and CDR2 SYDVKM. Based on the CDR3 plus reference TRBV28 and TRBJ1-1, the full variable domain is DVKVTQSSRYLVKRTGEKVFLECVQDMDHENMFWYRQDPGLGLRLIYFSYDVKMKEKGDIPEGYSVSREKKERFSLILESASTNQTSMYLCASSSADKNTEALFGQGTRLTVV.

This clonotype was seen just once. Being one base from a much bigger clone, this may be a read error. This likely comes from a read error, as the CDR3 has no conserved phenylalanine or tryptophan at its end. The J gene is TRBJ1-3, the V gene TRBV30; perhaps TRBD1 as D (5 bases). V shed 1 base and J shed 0 bases, with 10 bases lying between them. CDR1 is GTSNPN and CDR2 is SVGIG in the germline V gene (reference sequence). CDR3 size: 15 residues. The CDR3 spells CAWSAGASSGNTIYS. DNA for the CDR3: TGTGCCTGGAGTGCCGGGGCGAGCTCTGGAAACACCATATATTCT.